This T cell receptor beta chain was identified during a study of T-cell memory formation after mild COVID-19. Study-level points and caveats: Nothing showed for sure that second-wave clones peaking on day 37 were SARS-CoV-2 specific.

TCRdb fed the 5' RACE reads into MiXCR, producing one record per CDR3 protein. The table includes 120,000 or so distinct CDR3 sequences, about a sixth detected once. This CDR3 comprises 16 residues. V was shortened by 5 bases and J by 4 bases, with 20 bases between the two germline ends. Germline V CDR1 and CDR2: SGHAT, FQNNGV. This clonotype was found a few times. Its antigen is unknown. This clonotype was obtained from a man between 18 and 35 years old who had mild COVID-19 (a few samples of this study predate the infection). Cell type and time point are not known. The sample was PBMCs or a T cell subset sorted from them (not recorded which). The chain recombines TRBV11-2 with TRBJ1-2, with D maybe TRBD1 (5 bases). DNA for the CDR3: TGTGCCAGCAGCCCTAGGCGGCAGGGTCTTGGCTATGGCTACACCTTC. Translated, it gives CASSPRRQGLGYGYTF. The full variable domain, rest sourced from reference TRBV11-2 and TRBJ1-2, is EAGVAQSPRYKIIEKRQSVAFWCNPISGHATLYWYQQILGQGPKLLIQFQNNGVVDDSQLPKDRFSAERLKGVDSTLKIQPAKLEDSAVYLCASSPRRQGLGYGYTFGSGTRLTVV.